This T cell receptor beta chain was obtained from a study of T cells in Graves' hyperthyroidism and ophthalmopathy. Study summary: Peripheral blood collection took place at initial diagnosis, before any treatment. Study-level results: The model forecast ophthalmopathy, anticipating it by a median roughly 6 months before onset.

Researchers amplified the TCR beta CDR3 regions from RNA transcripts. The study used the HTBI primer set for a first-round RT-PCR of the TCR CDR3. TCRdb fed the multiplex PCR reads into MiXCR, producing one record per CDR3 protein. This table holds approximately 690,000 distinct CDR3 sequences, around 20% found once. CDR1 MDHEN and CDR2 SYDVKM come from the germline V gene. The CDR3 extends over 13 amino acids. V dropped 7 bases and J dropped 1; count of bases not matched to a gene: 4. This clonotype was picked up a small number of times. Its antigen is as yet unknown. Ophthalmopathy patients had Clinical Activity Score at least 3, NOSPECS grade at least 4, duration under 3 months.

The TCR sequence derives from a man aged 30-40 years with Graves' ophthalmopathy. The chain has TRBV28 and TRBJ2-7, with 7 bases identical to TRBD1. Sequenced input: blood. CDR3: CASKTGISYEQYF. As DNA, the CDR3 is TGTGCCAGCAAGACAGGGATATCCTACGAGCAGTACTTC.